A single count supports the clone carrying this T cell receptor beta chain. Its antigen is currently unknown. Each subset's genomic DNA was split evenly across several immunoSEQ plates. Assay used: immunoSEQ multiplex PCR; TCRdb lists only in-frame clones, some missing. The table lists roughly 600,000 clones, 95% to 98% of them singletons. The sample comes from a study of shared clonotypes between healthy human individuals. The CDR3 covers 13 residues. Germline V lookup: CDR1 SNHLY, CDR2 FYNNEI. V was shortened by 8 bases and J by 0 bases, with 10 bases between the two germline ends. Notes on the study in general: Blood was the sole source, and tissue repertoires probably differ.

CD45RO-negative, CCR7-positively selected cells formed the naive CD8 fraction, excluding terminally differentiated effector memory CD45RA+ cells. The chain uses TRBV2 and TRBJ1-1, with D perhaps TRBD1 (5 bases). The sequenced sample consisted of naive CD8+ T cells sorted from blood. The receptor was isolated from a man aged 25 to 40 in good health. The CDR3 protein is CASGAGMNTEAFF. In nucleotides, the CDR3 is TGTGCCAGCGGGGCGGGGATGAACACTGAAGCTTTCTTT.